This T cell receptor (beta chain) was obtained from a study of regulatory T cells in long-lasting Graves disease. Time point specified: newly diagnosed GD, antithyroid drugs for less than 3 months. Generation of the TCR library employed RNA extracted from PBMCs. Concerning this clonotype itself: One base away lies a much larger clone, so this may be a sequencing read error.

Through Arm-PCR of CDR3 regions and iRepertoire HTBI primers, TCR beta libraries were built. TCRdb analysed the multiplex PCR reads with MiXCR anew, one entry per CDR3 protein. Of a few hundred thousand distinct CDR3 sequences detected, around 19% appear once; the ten largest clones hold around 13%. The CDR3 is made up of 13 amino acids. V lost 6 bases, J lost 6 bases, and 4 bases stayed unmatched. Per the germline V gene, CDR1 is MDHEN and CDR2 is SYDVKM. These records were also assigned to another study, of T cells in Graves' hyperthyroidism and ophthalmopathy.

The rearrangement joins TRBV28 to TRBJ1-2; TRBD1 agrees at 10 bases. The TCR comes from a woman younger than 45 with Graves disease. Sequences were derived from peripheral blood mononuclear cells (PBMCs), sampled at new diagnosis, from a patient treated with antithyroid drugs. This CDR3 reads CASRGTGEDGYTF. CDR3 bases: TGTGCCAGCAGGGGGACAGGGGAGGATGGCTACACCTTC.